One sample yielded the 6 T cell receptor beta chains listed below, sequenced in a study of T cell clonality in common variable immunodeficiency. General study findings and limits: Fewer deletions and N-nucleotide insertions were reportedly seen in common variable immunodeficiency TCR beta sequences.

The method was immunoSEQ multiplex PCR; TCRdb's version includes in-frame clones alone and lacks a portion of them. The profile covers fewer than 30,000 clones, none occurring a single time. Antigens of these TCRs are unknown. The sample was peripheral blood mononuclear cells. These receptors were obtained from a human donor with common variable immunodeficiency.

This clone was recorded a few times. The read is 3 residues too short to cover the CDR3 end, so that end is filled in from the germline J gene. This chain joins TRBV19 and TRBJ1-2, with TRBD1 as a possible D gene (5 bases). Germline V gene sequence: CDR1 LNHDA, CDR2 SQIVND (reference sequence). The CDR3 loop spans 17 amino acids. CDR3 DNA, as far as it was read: TGTGCCAGTAGTTCGGGGGACCTCAAGGAGGGTCGAAGAGGC. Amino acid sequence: CASSSGDLKEGRRG. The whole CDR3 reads CASSSGDLKEGRRGYTF.

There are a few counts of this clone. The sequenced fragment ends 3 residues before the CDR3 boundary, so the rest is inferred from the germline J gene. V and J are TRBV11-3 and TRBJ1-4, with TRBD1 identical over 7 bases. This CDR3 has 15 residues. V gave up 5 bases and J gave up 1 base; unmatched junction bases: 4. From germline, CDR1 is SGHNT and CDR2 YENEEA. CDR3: CASSVTGKTNEKLFF. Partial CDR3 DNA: TGTGCCAGCAGCGTGACAGGGAAAACTAATGAAAAA.

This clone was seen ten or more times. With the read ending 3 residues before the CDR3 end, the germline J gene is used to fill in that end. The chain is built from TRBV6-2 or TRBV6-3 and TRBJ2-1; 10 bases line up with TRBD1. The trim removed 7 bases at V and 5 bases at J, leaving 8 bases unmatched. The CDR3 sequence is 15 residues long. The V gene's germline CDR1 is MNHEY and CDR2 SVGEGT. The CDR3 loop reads CASTHVTGGNNEQFF. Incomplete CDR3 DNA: TGTGCCAGCACCCACGTGACAGGGGGCAACAATGAG.

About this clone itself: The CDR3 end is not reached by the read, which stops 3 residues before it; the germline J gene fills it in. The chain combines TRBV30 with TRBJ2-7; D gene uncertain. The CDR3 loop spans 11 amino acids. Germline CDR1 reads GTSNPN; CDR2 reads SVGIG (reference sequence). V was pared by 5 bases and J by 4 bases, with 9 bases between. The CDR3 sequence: CAWEAAYEQYF. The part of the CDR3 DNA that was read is TGTGCCTGGGAGGCGGCGTACGAG. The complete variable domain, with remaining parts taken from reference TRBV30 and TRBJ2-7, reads SQTIHQWPATLVQPVGSPLSLECTVEGTSNPNLYWYRQAAGRGLQLLFYSVGIGQISSEVPQNLSASRPQDRQFILSSKKLLLSDSGFYLCAWEAAYEQYFGPGTRLTVT.

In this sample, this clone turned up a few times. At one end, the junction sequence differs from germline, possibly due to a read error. The sequenced CDR3 bases are TGTGCCAGCAGGGGGGGGGCCAGCGGTAGCACGGATACG. Protein: CASRGGASGSTDT. The whole CDR3 is CASRGGASGSTDTQYF. The chain uses TRBV2 and TRBJ2-3; possibly TRBD2 for D (7 bases). The read is 3 residues too short to cover the CDR3 end, so that end is filled in from the germline J gene. CDR3 length: 16 residues. Germline values: CDR1 SNHLY, CDR2 FYNNEI.

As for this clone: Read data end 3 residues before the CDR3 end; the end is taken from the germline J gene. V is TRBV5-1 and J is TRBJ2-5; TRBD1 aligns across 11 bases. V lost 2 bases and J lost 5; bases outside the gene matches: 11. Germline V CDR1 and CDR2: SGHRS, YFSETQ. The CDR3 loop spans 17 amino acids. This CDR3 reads CASSFSLGQGARETQYF. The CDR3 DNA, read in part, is TGCGCCAGCAGCTTCTCACTAGGACAGGGGGCGAGGGAGACC.